Included here is one T cell receptor beta chain sequence, with context. What it recognizes is unknown. A much larger clone lies one base from this, so it may be a read error. These data come from a study of Graves' ophthalmopathy and Graves' hyperthyroidism. Beta-chain TCR CDR3 regions were amplified from RNA transcripts. RT-PCR in the first round used HTBI primers; a second-round multiplex PCR followed. TCRdb re-derived calls from the multiplex PCR reads in MiXCR, one entry per CDR3 protein. In the table there are roughly 480,000 distinct CDR3 sequences, approximately 15% of which are singletons. Looked up from germline, CDR1 is MNHEY and CDR2 is SVGEGT. V was pared by 4 bases and J by 6 bases, with 8 bases of the junction left unmatched. This CDR3 has 15 amino acids. Findings and caveats of the study: Ophthalmopathy versus stable hyperthyroidism: 13-signature model gave roughly 88% sensitivity, around 81% specificity. Most thyroid clonotypes expanded beyond 0.001 frequency were also found in blood.

Other autoimmune diseases, uncontrolled infections, pregnancy and lactation each led to patient exclusion. PBMCs had their origin in fresh peripheral blood (over 8.5 ml). V gene TRBV6-2 or TRBV6-3 combines with J gene TRBJ2-7, with 11 bases that match TRBD2. The sample consisted of blood. The TCR comes from a woman in her 30s with Graves' ophthalmopathy. CDR3 in amino acids: CASSSSGRPPLEQYF. In DNA form, the CDR3 reads TGTGCCAGCAGTTCTAGCGGGAGGCCCCCCCTCGAGCAGTACTTC.